Presented here are 13 T cell receptor beta chains from one specimen sequenced in a study of cytomegalovirus exposure and HLA in healthy donors. PCR amplification relied on 60 Vbeta primers (plus 13 Jbeta primers). TCRdb's table, derived via immunoSEQ multiplex PCR, lists solely in-frame clones and lacks some. Of over 150,000 clones listed, 75% to 80% are singletons. The sample comprised PBMCs. The receptor source for this set is a woman between 40 and 50 years old in good health and CMV-seropositive.

In this sample, this clone turned up a few times. The chain couples TRBV5-4 to TRBJ2-7, with TRBD2 matching 10 bases. This CDR3 comprises 16 residues. CDR1 and CDR2 (germline): SGHNT, YYREEE (reference sequence). V gave up 0 bases and J gave up 3 bases; unmatched junction bases: 6. The CDR3 spells CASSLALTSGIYEQYF. The CDR3 region has the DNA TGTGCCAGCAGCTTGGCGTTAACTAGCGGGATCTACGAGCAGTACTTC.

As to this clone: Other DNA variants within this sample encode the same CDR3. This chain links TRBV7-2 with TRBJ1-6; TRBD1 matches 7 bases. In germline, CDR1 is SGHTA, CDR2 FQGNSA. The CDR3 is 15 amino acids. The J segment lost 6 bases and the V segment lost 1 base, leaving 3 bases of the junction unmatched. The chain's CDR3 is CASSLGTGVNSPLHF. The CDR3 DNA reads as TGTGCCAGCAGCTTAGGCACAGGGGTTAATTCACCCCTCCACTTT.

The chain couples TRBV19 to TRBJ1-2, with a weak D call TRBD1 (5 bases). The CDR3 sequence is 16 residues long. V lost 3 bases and J 5 bases, leaving 19 bases between the germline ends. Germline-derived CDR1 and CDR2 are LNHDA and SQIVND (reference sequence). Written as DNA, the CDR3 is TGTGCCAGTAGTATCCCGGGACTCTTGGGGGTGTATGGCTACACCTTC. Translation gives CASSIPGLLGVYGYTF.

The genes are TRBV20-1 and TRBJ1-1, with D possibly TRBD1 on 6 matching bases. Germline lookup yields CDR1 DFQATT and CDR2 SNEGSKA (reference sequence). The CDR3 is made up of 11 amino acids. V was clipped by 3 bases and J by 7 bases, with 9 bases between them. The CDR3 loop reads CSARIGGEAFF. The CDR3 DNA reads TGCAGTGCTAGGATAGGGGGTGAAGCTTTCTTT.

J is TRBJ2-7 and V is TRBV28; D uncertain. Per germline, CDR1 MDHEN and CDR2 SYDVKM. The CDR3 totals 15 residues. Trimming cost V 1 base and J 3 bases, with 13 bases left between them. CDR3 sequence: CASSLLSQKHYEQYF. CDR3 bases: TGTGCCAGCAGTTTATTATCCCAGAAACACTACGAGCAGTACTTC.

The chain employs TRBV9 and TRBJ2-2, with 7 bases lining up with TRBD2. The J segment lost 8 bases and the V segment lost 2 bases, leaving 15 bases of the junction unmatched. The germline gives CDR1 SGDLS, CDR2 YYNGEE. The CDR3 has 17 amino acids. For the CDR3, the DNA is TGTGCCAGCAGCGTTGGAGTGGGGGGGATCTCCGGAGGGGAGCTGTTTTTT. Amino acid sequence: CASSVGVGGISGGELFF.

The J gene is TRBJ2-7, the V gene TRBV7-6, with a weak D call TRBD2 (5 bases). Trimming stripped 5 bases from V and 1 base from J, with 15 bases between. CDR1 is SGHVS and CDR2 is FNYEAQ in the germline V gene. The CDR3 totals 15 residues. CDR3 loop: CASSPRSGSSYEQYF. In DNA form, the CDR3 reads TGTGCCAGCAGCCCAAGGAGCGGTTCTTCCTACGAGCAGTACTTC.

The chain combines TRBV21-1 with TRBJ1-1; the D call of TRBD1 is as the table states it, not checked on the DNA. TRBV21-1 is assigned pseudogene status. The CDR3 has 14 residues. The CDR3 DNA reads TGTGCCAGCAGCAAAAATAAGGGGGACACTGAAGCTTTCTTT. Residues: CASSKNKGDTEAFF.

This chain uses TRBV9 with TRBJ2-1; 13 bases agree with TRBD2. V gave up 2 bases and J gave up 0 bases; unmatched junction bases: 5. Germline CDR1 and CDR2: SGDLS and YYNGEE. This CDR3 comprises 18 residues. The CDR3 nucleotides are TGTGCCAGCAGCGTCGGACTAGCGGGGGCCCCCTCCTACAATGAGCAGTTCTTC. Translated, it gives CASSVGLAGAPSYNEQFF.

The chain joins TRBV5-1 to TRBJ2-5; the D gene is possibly TRBD1 (5 bases). V lost 0 bases and J lost 1, with 10 bases in between. This CDR3 is 15 amino acids long. Looked up from germline, CDR1 is SGHRS and CDR2 is YFSETQ. As DNA, the CDR3 is TGCGCCAGCAGCTTGGCGCAGGGCATCCAAGAGACCCAGTACTTC. It codes for CASSLAQGIQETQYF.

This clone has only a few counts. V gene TRBV5-6 combines with J gene TRBJ1-1; 9 bases map to TRBD1. V lost 4 bases to trimming and J lost 2 bases; unmatched junction nucleotides: 9. CDR1 and CDR2 from the germline V gene are SGHDT and YYEEEE. The CDR3 loop spans 16 amino acids. The CDR3, as DNA: TGTGCCAGCAGCGTGACGTACAGGGGGCGCAACACTGAAGCTTTCTTT. Translating gives CASSVTYRGRNTEAFF.

The V and J genes are TRBV25-1 and TRBJ1-4; the D gene is possibly TRBD1 (5 bases). The germline CDR1 and CDR2 sequences are MGHDK and SYGVNS. The CDR3 is made up of 14 amino acids. The V gene lost 6 bases and the J gene lost 7 bases, with 15 bases spanning the gap. The CDR3 reads CASRARGGSEKLFF. As DNA, the CDR3 is TGTGCCAGCAGGGCCCGGGGCGGGAGTGAAAAACTGTTTTTT.

The genes are TRBV5-6 and TRBJ1-5; TRBD1 aligns across 7 bases. The CDR3 runs to 16 residues. J gave up 4 bases and V 1 base, and 8 bases lay outside the gene matches. Germline-derived CDR1 and CDR2 are SGHDT and YYEEEE. CDR3 nucleotides: TGTGCCAGCAGCTTGTACGGACAGGCCATAAATCAGCCCCAGCATTTT. Translating gives CASSLYGQAINQPQHF.